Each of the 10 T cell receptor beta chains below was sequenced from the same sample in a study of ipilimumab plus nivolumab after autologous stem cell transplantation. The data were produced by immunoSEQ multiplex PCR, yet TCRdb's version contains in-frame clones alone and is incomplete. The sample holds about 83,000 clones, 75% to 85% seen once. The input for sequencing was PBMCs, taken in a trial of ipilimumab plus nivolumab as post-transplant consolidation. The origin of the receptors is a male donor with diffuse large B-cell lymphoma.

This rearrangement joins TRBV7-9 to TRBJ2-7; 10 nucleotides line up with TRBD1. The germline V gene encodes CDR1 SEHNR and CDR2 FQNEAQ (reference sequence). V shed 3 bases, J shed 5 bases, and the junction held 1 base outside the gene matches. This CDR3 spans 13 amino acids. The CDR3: CASSLTGGDEQYF. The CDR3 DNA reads TGTGCCAGCAGCTTGACAGGGGGCGACGAGCAGTACTTC.

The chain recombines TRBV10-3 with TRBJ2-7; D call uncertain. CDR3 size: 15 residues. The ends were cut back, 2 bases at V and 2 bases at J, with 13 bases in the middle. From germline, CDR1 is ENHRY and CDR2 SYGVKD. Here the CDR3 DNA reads TGTGCCATCAGTGAGCCCTCCTCTTATACCTACGAGCAGTACTTC. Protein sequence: CAISEPSSYTYEQYF.

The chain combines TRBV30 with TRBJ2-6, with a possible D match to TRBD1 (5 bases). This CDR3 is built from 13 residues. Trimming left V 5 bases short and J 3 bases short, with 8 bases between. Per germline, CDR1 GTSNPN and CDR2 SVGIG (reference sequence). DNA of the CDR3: TGTGCCTGGTCAGGGCTTGGGGCCAACGTCCTGACTTTC. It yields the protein CAWSGLGANVLTF. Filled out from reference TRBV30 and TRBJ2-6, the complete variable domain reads SQTIHQWPATLVQPVGSPLSLECTVEGTSNPNLYWYRQAAGRGLQLLFYSVGIGQISSEVPQNLSASRPQDRQFILSSKKLLLSDSGFYLCAWSGLGANVLTFGAGSRLTVL.

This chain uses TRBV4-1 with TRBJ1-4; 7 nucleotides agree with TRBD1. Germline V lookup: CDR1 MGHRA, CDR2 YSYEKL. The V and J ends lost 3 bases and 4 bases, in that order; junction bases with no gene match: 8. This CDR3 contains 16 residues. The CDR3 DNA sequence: TGCGCCAGCAGCCAGGGTACAGGGGCAGGTAATGAAAAACTGTTTTTT. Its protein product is CASSQGTGAGNEKLFF.

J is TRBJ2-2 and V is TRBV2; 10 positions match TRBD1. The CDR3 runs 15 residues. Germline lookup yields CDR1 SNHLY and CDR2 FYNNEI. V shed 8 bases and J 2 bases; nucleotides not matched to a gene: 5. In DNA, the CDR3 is TGTGCCAGCGGGAGACAGGGGGCTAACACCGGGGAGCTGTTTTTT. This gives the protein CASGRQGANTGELFF.

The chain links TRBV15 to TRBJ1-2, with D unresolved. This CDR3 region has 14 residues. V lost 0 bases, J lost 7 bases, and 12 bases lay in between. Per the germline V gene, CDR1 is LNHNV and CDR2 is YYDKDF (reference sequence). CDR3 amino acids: CATSRDGSLSGYTF. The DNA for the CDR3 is TGTGCCACCAGCAGAGACGGGTCTCTAAGTGGCTACACCTTC.

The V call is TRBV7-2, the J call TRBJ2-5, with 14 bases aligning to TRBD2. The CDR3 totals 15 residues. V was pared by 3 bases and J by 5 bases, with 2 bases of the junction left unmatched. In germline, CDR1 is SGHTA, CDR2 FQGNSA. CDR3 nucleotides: TGTGCCAGCAGCTTGGGACTAGCGGGGGAGGAGACCCAGTACTTC. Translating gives CASSLGLAGEETQYF.

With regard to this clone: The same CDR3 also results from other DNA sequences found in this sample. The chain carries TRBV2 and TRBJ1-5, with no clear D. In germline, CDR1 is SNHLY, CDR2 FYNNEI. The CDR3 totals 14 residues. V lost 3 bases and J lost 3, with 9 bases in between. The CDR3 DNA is TGTGCCAGCAGTGAGGGTCGGATCAATCAGCCCCAGCATTTT. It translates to CASSEGRINQPQHF.

For the CDR3, the DNA is TGTGCCAGTAGCTCACAGGGTTTAGGGCGGGGGGGCAGGTCCTACAATGAGCAGTTCTTC. It encodes CASSSQGLGRGGRSYNEQFF. The chain uses TRBV19 and TRBJ2-1; TRBD2 matches 9 bases. CDR1 LNHDA and CDR2 SQIVND come from the germline V gene (reference sequence). The CDR3 has 20 residues. The trim removed 6 bases at V and 1 base at J, leaving 19 bases unmatched.

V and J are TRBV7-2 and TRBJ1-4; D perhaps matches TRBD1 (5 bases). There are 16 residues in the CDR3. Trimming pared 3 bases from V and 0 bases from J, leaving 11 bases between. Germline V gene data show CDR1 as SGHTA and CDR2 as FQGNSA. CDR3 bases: TGTGCCAGCAGCTTGGGGGGGAGGACAACTAATGAAAAACTGTTTTTT. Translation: CASSLGGRTTNEKLFF.